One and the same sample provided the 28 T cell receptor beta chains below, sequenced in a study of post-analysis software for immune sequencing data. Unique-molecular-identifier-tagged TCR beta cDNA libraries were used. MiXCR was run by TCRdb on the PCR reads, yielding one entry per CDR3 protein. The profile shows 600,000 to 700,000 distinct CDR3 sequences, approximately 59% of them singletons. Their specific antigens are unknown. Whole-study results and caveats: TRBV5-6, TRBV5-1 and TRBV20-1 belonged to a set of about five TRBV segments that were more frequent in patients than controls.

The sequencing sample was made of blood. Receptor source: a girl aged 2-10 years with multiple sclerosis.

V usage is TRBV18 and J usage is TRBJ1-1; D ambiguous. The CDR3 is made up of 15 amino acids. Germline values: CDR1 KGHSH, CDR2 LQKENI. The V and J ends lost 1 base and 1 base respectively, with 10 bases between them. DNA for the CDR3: TGTGCCAGCTCACCACTTTCGACGGGGAACACTGAAGCTTTCTTT. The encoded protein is CASSPLSTGNTEAFF.

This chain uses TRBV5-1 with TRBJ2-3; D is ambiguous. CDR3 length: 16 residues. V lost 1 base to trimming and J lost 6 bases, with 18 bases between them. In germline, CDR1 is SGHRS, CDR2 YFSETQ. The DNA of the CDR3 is TGCGCCAGCAGCTTGAGTGGTGTCCGAGACACGGATACGCAGTATTTT. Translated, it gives CASSLSGVRDTDTQYF.

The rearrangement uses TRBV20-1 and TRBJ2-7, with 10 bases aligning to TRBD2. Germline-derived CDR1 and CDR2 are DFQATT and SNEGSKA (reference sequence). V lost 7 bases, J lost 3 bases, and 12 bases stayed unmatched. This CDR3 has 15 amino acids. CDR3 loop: CSGKGLALGFYEQYF. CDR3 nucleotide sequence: TGCAGTGGAAAGGGACTAGCGCTAGGATTCTACGAGCAGTACTTC.

The CDR3 DNA is TGCAGCGTTGATAAGGAGCAAAGCACAGATACGCAGTATTTT. It specifies CSVDKEQSTDTQYF. The rearrangement joins TRBV29-1 to TRBJ2-3, with D hard to call. Germline CDR1 is SQVTM and CDR2 is ANQGSEA. Trimming left V 3 bases short and J 0 bases short, with 10 bases between. The CDR3 length is 14 residues.

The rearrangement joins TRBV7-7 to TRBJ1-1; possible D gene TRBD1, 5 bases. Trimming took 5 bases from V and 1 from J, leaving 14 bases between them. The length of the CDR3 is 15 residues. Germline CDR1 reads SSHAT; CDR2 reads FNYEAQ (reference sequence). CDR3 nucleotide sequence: TGTGCCAGCAGCCCACCCCGTGGGGCGAACACTGAAGCTTTCTTT. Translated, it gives CASSPPRGANTEAFF.

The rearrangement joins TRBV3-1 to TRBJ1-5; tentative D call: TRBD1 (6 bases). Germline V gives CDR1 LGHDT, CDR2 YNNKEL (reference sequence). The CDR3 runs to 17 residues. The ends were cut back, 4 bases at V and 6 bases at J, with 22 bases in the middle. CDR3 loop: CASSPDVGRGISQPQHF. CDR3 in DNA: TGTGCCAGCAGCCCAGACGTCGGCAGGGGAATAAGTCAGCCCCAGCATTTT.

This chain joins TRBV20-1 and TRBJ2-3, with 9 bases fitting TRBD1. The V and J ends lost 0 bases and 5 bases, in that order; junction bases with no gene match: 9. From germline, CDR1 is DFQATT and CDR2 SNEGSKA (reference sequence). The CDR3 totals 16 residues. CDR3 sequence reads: CSARDATGGFKDTQYF. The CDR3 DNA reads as TGCAGTGCTAGAGATGCTACAGGGGGCTTTAAAGATACGCAGTATTTT.

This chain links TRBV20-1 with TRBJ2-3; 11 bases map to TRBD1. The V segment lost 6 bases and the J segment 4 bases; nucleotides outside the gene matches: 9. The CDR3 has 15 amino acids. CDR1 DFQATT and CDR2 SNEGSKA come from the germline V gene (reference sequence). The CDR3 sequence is CSAIGDRGGADTQYF. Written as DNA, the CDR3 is TGCAGTGCCATAGGGGACAGGGGGGGCGCAGATACGCAGTATTTT.

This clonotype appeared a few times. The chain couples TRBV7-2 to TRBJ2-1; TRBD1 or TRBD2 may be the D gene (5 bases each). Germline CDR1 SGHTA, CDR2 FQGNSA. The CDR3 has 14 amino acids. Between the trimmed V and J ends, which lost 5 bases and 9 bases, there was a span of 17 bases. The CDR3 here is CASSQGVSGGEQFF. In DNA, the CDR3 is TGTGCCAGCAGCCAAGGGGTCAGCGGCGGTGAGCAGTTCTTC.

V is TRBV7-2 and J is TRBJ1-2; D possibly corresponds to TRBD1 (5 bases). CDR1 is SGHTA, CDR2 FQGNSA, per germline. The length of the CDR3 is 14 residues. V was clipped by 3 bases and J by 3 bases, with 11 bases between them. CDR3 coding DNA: TGTGCCAGCAGCTTCGACCGAGGGGACTATGGCTACACCTTC. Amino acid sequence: CASSFDRGDYGYTF. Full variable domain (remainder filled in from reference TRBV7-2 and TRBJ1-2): GAGVSQSPSNKVTEKGKDVELRCDPISGHTALYWYRQSLGQGLEFLIYFQGNSAPDKSGLPSDRFSAERTGGSVSTLTIQRTQQEDSAVYLCASSFDRGDYGYTFGSGTRLTVV.

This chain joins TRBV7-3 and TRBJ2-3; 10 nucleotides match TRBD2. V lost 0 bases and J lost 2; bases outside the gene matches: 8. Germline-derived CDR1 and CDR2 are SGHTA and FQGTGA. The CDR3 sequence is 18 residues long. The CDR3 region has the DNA TGTGCCAGCAGCTTAACCCCTAGCGGGAGTTTCCTCACAGATACGCAGTATTTT. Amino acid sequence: CASSLTPSGSFLTDTQYF.

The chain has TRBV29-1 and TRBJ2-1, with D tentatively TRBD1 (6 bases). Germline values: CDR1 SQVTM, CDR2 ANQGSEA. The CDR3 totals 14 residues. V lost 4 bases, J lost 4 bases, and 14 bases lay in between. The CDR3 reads CSVGGQSPYNEQFF. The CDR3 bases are TGCAGCGTTGGGGGGCAGTCGCCATACAATGAGCAGTTCTTC.

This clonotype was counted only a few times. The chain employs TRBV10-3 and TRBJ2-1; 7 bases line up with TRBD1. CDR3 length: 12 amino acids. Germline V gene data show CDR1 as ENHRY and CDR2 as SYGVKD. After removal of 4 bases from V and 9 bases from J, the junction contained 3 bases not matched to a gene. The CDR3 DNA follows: TGTGCCATCAGTGTTCACAGGGGTGAGCAGTTCTTC. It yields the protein CAISVHRGEQFF.

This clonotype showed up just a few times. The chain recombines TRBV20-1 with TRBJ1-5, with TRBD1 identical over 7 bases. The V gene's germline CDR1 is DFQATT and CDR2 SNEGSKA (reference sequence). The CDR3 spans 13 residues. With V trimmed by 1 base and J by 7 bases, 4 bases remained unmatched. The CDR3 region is CSARGRGQQPQHF. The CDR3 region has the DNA TGCAGTGCTAGAGGAAGGGGGCAACAGCCCCAGCATTTT.

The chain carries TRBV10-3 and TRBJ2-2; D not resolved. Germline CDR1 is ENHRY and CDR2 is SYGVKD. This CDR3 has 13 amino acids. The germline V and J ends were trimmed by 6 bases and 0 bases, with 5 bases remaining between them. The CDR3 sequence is CAIRAANTGELFF. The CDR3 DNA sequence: TGTGCCATCAGGGCGGCGAACACCGGGGAGCTGTTTTTT.

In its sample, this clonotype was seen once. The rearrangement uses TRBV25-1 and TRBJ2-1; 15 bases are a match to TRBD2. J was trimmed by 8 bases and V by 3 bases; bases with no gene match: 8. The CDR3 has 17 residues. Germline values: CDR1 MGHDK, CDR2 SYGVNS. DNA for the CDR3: TGTGCCAGCAGTGATGGGACTAGCGGGAGGAGGTGGGATGAGCAGTTCTTC. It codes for CASSDGTSGRRWDEQFF.

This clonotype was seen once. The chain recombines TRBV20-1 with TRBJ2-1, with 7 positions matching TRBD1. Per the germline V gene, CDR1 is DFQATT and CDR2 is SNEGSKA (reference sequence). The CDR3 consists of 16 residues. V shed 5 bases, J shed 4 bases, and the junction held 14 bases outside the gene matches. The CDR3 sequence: CSARNPGQPTYNEQFF. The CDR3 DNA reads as TGCAGTGCTCGCAATCCGGGACAGCCGACTTACAATGAGCAGTTCTTC.

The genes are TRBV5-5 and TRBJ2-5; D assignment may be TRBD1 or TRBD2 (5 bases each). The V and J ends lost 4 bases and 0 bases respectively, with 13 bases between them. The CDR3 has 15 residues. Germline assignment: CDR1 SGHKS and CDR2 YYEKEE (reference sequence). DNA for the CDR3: TGTGCCAGCAGCGCTGGGACCGCCAACCAAGAGACCCAGTACTTC. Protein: CASSAGTANQETQYF.

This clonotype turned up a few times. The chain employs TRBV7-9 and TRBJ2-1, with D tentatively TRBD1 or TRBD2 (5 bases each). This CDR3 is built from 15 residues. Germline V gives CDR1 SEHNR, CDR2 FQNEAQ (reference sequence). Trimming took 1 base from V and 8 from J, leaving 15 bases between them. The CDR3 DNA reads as TGTGCCAGCAGCTTAGGCCCGGGAAGGGGCGATGAGCAGTTCTTC. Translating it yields CASSLGPGRGDEQFF.

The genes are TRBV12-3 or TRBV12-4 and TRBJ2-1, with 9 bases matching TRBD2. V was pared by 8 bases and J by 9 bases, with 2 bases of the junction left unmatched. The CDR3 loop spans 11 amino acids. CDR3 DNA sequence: TGTGCCAGCGTAGCGGGAGCTGAGCAGTTCTTC. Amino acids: CASVAGAEQFF.

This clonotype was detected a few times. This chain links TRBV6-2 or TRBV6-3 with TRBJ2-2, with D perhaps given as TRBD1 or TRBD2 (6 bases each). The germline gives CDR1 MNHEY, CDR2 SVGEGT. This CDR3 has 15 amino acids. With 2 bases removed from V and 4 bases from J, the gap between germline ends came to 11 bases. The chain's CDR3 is CASSYRGLGTGELFF. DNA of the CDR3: TGTGCCAGCAGTTACCGGGGGCTGGGCACCGGGGAGCTGTTTTTT.

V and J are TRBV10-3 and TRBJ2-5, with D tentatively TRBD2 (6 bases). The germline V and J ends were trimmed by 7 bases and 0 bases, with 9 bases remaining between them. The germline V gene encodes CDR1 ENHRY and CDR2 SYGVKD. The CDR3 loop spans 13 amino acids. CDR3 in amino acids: CAITGGNQETQYF. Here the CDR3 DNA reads TGTGCCATCACCGGCGGGAACCAAGAGACCCAGTACTTC.

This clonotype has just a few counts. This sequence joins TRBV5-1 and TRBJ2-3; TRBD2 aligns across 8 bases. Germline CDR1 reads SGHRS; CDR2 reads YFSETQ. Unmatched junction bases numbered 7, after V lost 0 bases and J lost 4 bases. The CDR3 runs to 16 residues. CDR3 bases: TGCGCCAGCAGCTTGGCCCCGGGACTAGTTCCAGATACGCAGTATTTT. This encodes CASSLAPGLVPDTQYF.

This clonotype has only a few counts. The CDR3 protein is CAISGTGDADTQYF. CDR3 nucleotides: TGTGCCATCAGTGGGACAGGGGATGCGGATACGCAGTATTTT. The V gene is TRBV10-3, the J gene TRBJ2-3; TRBD1 agrees at 9 bases. J lost 6 bases, V lost 4 bases, and 5 bases had no gene match. The CDR3 has 14 amino acids. Germline V gives CDR1 ENHRY, CDR2 SYGVKD.

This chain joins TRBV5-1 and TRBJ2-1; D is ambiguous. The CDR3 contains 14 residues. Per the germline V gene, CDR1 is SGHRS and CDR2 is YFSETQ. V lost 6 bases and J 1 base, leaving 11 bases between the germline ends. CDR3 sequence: CASMSRMSYNEQFF. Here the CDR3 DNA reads TGCGCCAGCATGAGCAGGATGTCCTACAATGAGCAGTTCTTC.

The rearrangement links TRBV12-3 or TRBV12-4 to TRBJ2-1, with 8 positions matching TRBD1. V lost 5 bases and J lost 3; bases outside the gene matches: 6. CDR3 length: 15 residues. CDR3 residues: CASSLQQGGYNEQFF. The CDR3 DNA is TGTGCCAGCAGTCTCCAACAGGGGGGCTACAATGAGCAGTTCTTC.

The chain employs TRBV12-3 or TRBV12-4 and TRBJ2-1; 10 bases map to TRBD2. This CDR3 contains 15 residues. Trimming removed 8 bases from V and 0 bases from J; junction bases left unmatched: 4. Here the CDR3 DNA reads TGTGCCAGCGCTAGCGGGGGTATCTCCTACAATGAGCAGTTCTTC. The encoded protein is CASASGGISYNEQFF.

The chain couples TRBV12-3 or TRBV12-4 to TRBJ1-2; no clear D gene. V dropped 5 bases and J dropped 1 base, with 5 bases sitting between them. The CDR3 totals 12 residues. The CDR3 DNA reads TGTGCCAGCAGTACCGATAACTATGGCTACACCTTC. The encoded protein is CASSTDNYGYTF.